The 14 T cell receptor beta chains below come from one sample, sequenced in a study of T cells in Graves' hyperthyroidism and ophthalmopathy. Amplification yielded TCR beta CDR3 regions, with RNA transcripts as the source. The TCR CDR3 was amplified in a first-round RT-PCR using the HTBI primer set. TCRdb redid the calling of the multiplex PCR reads with MiXCR, one entry per CDR3 protein. Of around 340,000 distinct CDR3 sequences listed, 18% were seen once; the top ten hold 15% to 18%. Sequencing was done on a sample of blood. All receptors derive from a woman between 40 and 55 years old with Graves' ophthalmopathy.

This clonotype was detected many times. The rearrangement uses TRBV13 and TRBJ2-5; 10 nucleotides match TRBD2. CDR3 size: 15 residues. With 2 bases clipped from V and 2 bases from J, the junction kept 2 bases outside the gene matches. The germline V gene has CDR1 PRHDT and CDR2 FYEKMQ (reference sequence). The CDR3 sequence: CASSLKLAGQETQYF. CDR3 DNA: TGTGCCAGCAGCTTAAAACTAGCGGGACAAGAGACCCAGTACTTC.

This clonotype was detected ten times or more. V usage is TRBV7-3 and J usage is TRBJ2-1, with TRBD1 matching over 8 bases. This CDR3 has 13 residues. V shed 5 bases and J 6 bases; nucleotides not matched to a gene: 3. Germline CDR1 reads SGHTA; CDR2 reads FQGTGA. DNA of the CDR3: TGTGCCAGCAGCCGGGACAGGTTCAATGAGCAGTTCTTC. Amino acids: CASSRDRFNEQFF.

This clonotype was counted only a few times. The chain employs TRBV20-1 and TRBJ2-2, with D hard to call. This CDR3 has 12 amino acids. Germline CDR1 is DFQATT and CDR2 is SNEGSKA (reference sequence). V was trimmed by 0 bases and J by 6 bases, leaving 5 bases between them. The CDR3 nucleotides read TGCAGTGCTAGAGACGGCCCCGGGGAGCTGTTTTTT. Its translation is CSARDGPGELFF.

This clonotype came up a few times. This rearrangement joins TRBV6-5 to TRBJ2-5, with no clear D. CDR1 MNHEY and CDR2 SVGAGI come from the germline V gene. V was trimmed by 0 bases and J by 5 bases, leaving 13 bases between them. This CDR3 contains 15 residues. CDR3 amino acids: CASSYSTQTKETQYF. The CDR3 nucleotides are TGTGCCAGCAGTTACTCTACGCAGACAAAGGAGACCCAGTACTTC.

There are many counts of this clonotype. V is TRBV5-1 and J is TRBJ1-1; no reliable D call. CDR3 length: 18 amino acids. V was shortened by 1 base and J by 2 bases, with 21 bases between the two germline ends. CDR1 and CDR2 (germline): SGHRS, YFSETQ. Written as DNA, the CDR3 is TGCGCCAGCAGCTTGTCTACCGAAATCAGGCATTCAAACACTGAAGCTTTCTTT. Translating gives CASSLSTEIRHSNTEAFF. Together with reference TRBV5-1 and TRBJ1-1, the CDR3 gives the full variable domain: KAGVTQTPRYLIKTRGQQVTLSCSPISGHRSVSWYQQTPGQGLQFLFEYFSETQRNKGNFPGRFSGRQFSNSRSEMNVSTLELGDSALYLCASSLSTEIRHSNTEAFFGQGTRLTVV.

This clonotype was seen ten or more times. The chain links TRBV6-1 to TRBJ2-2; no definite D call. The CDR3 sequence is 15 residues long. Trimming took off 2 bases at V and 1 base at J, with 8 bases between the two ends. Germline V gene data show CDR1 as MNHNS and CDR2 as SASEGT. The DNA of the CDR3 is TGTGCCAGCAGTGAACTAGTACTGAACACCGGGGAGCTGTTTTTT. This sequence encodes CASSELVLNTGELFF.

In this sample, this clonotype turned up many times. V and J are TRBV28 and TRBJ2-7; 7 bases line up with TRBD2. With V trimmed by 4 bases and J by 12 bases, 12 bases remained unmatched. Germline CDR1 is MDHEN and CDR2 is SYDVKM. The CDR3 contains 13 residues. The CDR3 region has the DNA TGTGCCAGCAGTTCACCCTTCACCGGGAGGAGGTACTTC. This sequence encodes CASSSPFTGRRYF.

J is TRBJ1-2 and V is TRBV6-1, with 7 bases aligning to TRBD1. V was pared by 8 bases and J by 5 bases, with 8 bases of the junction left unmatched. In germline, CDR1 is MNHNS, CDR2 SASEGT. The CDR3 loop spans 13 amino acids. The CDR3 spells CASAQTGIYGYTF. The CDR3 DNA follows: TGTGCCAGCGCCCAGACAGGGATTTATGGCTACACCTTC.

In its sample, this clonotype was seen many times. The V call is TRBV7-9, the J call TRBJ2-7; 11 bases match TRBD2. Germline assignment: CDR1 SEHNR and CDR2 FQNEAQ (reference sequence). Trimming at V came to 3 bases and at J to 3 bases, leaving 1 base not matched to a gene. The CDR3 contains 14 residues. The CDR3 region is CASSFSGGGYEQYF. CDR3 coding DNA: TGTGCCAGCAGCTTTAGCGGGGGGGGCTACGAGCAGTACTTC.

The chain carries TRBV20-1 and TRBJ2-3, with D uncertain. The CDR3 has 14 residues. The V gene's germline CDR1 is DFQATT and CDR2 SNEGSKA (reference sequence). The V gene lost 6 bases and the J gene lost 1 base, with 14 bases spanning the gap. In DNA form, the CDR3 reads TGCAGTGCCCCTGACGGCCGTGGCACAGATACGCAGTATTTT. Encoded protein: CSAPDGRGTDTQYF.

V gene TRBV6-1 combines with J gene TRBJ1-2; TRBD1 is a possible D gene (5 bases). The germline V and J ends were trimmed by 2 bases and 6 bases, with 13 bases remaining between them. Germline V CDR1 and CDR2: MNHNS, SASEGT. This CDR3 comprises 14 residues. The CDR3 bases are TGTGCCAGCAGTGAATTGGGAAAGGGGCATGGCTACACCTTC. This gives the protein CASSELGKGHGYTF.

This clonotype has just a few counts. V usage is TRBV28 and J usage is TRBJ2-5; 12 bases are a match to TRBD2. The trim removed 5 bases at V and 4 bases at J, leaving 8 bases unmatched. Germline lookup yields CDR1 MDHEN and CDR2 SYDVKM. CDR3 length: 16 residues. The CDR3 is CASSPILAGGGETQYF. The DNA of the CDR3 is TGTGCCAGCAGTCCGATACTAGCGGGAGGCGGAGAGACCCAGTACTTC.

In this sample, this clonotype turned up many times. V and J are TRBV7-9 and TRBJ2-5, with D hard to call. Germline CDR1 is SEHNR and CDR2 is FQNEAQ (reference sequence). Trimming shortened V by 5 bases and J by 2 bases, and 12 bases separated the two germline ends. CDR3 length equals 14 residues. The chain's CDR3 is CASSDLNGQETQYF. In nucleotides, the CDR3 is TGTGCCAGCAGCGATCTTAACGGGCAAGAGACCCAGTACTTC.

This clonotype was detected only a few times. In DNA, the CDR3 is TGTGCCAGCAGCTTACAGGGGCTTAGCAATCAGCCCCAGCATTTT. Residues: CASSLQGLSNQPQHF. The V call is TRBV7-2, the J call TRBJ1-5, with D perhaps matching TRBD1 (6 bases). The CDR3 runs 15 residues. Trimming left V 2 bases short and J 0 bases short, with 8 bases between. Germline-derived CDR1 and CDR2 are SGHTA and FQGNSA.